The 27 T cell receptor beta chains presented below share a single source sample, sequenced in a study of control samples from healthy donors and cancer patients. Generated by immunoSEQ multiplex PCR, the TCRdb table keeps only in-frame clones and is missing some. Found here are about 180,000 clones, 90% of them singletons; the top ten hold approximately 1.4%. Sequencing was performed on blood. Every receptor here comes from a woman between 50 and 59 years old in good health.

The chain joins TRBV7-3 to TRBJ1-1, with 7 bases fitting TRBD1. CDR3 length: 18 residues. The V segment lost 1 base and the J segment 1 base; nucleotides outside the gene matches: 12. Per the germline V gene, CDR1 is SGHTA and CDR2 is FQGTGA. Here the CDR3 reads CASSLMGLGGGRNTEAFF. The CDR3 nucleotides are TGTGCCAGCAGCTTAATGGGGTTAGGAGGGGGCAGGAACACTGAAGCTTTCTTT.

The chain carries TRBV28 and TRBJ1-2; TRBD1 might be the D (5 bases). Germline values: CDR1 MDHEN, CDR2 SYDVKM. The CDR3 spans 14 residues. V dropped 5 bases and J dropped 3 bases, with 13 bases sitting between them. CDR3 nucleotide sequence: TGTGCCAGCAGTCCCCTGGGGGGATACTATGGCTACACCTTC. This translates into CASSPLGGYYGYTF.

The chain joins TRBV5-1 to TRBJ2-7; D not resolved. This CDR3 has 16 amino acids. Germline lookup yields CDR1 SGHRS and CDR2 YFSETQ. Trimming took off 0 bases at V and 0 bases at J, with 13 bases between the two ends. CDR3 bases: TGCGCCAGCAGCTTGGAAGGCGTCCTCCTCTCCTACGAGCAGTACTTC. Its translation: CASSLEGVLLSYEQYF.

The chain recombines TRBV24-1 with TRBJ2-3; 9 nucleotides agree with TRBD2. J was trimmed by 2 bases and V by 4 bases; bases with no gene match: 6. Germline V lookup: CDR1 KGHDR, CDR2 SFDVKD. The CDR3 is 16 residues long. The chain's CDR3 is CATSDFSGGFTDTQYF. The CDR3 DNA reads TGTGCCACCAGTGACTTTAGCGGGGGCTTCACAGATACGCAGTATTTT.

The V call is TRBV7-9, the J call TRBJ2-7; the match to TRBD2 covers 7 bases. CDR1 and CDR2 (germline): SEHNR, FQNEAQ (reference sequence). V was clipped by 5 bases and J by 7 bases; unmatched bases: 14. This CDR3 is 15 amino acids long. The CDR3 spells CASSLGLDSAREQYF. CDR3 bases: TGTGCCAGCAGCCTCGGACTAGACTCCGCCCGGGAGCAGTACTTC. The variable domain in full, completed from reference TRBV7-9 and TRBJ2-7, reads DTGVSQNPRHKITKRGQNVTFRCDPISEHNRLYWYRQTLGQGPEFLTYFQNEAQLEKSRLLSDRFSAERPKGSFSTLEIQRTEQGDSAMYLCASSLGLDSAREQYFGPGTRLTVT.

The CDR3 region is CASFAGATYEQYF. CDR3 nucleotides: TGTGCCAGTTTTGCTGGAGCGACGTACGAGCAGTACTTC. V gene TRBV6-5 combines with J gene TRBJ2-7; no firm D call. V was trimmed by 9 bases and J by 4 bases, leaving 16 bases between them. This CDR3 is 13 amino acids long. Germline values: CDR1 MNHEY, CDR2 SVGAGI.

The CDR3 reads CATSGTLRVPGELFF. The CDR3 nucleotides are TGTGCCACCAGTGGAACTCTCAGAGTACCCGGGGAGCTGTTTTTT. The rearrangement uses TRBV24-1 and TRBJ2-2; D uncertain. Germline V gene lookup returns CDR1 KGHDR and CDR2 SFDVKD. Trimming removed 5 bases at V and 6 bases at J, with 15 bases between. This CDR3 region has 15 residues.

V gene TRBV11-2 combines with J gene TRBJ2-2; 8 nucleotides line up with TRBD1. J was trimmed by 4 bases and V by 5 bases; bases with no gene match: 9. CDR1 and CDR2 from the germline V gene are SGHAT and FQNNGV. The CDR3 consists of 16 residues. The CDR3 coding sequence is TGTGCCAGCAGCCGAATGGGAACAGGGGGCACCGGGGAGCTGTTTTTT. This sequence encodes CASSRMGTGGTGELFF.

This clone was recorded only once. CDR3 residues: CASTGSLATNEKLFF. CDR3 in DNA: TGTGCCAGCACCGGATCGCTTGCAACTAATGAAAAACTGTTTTTT. The rearrangement uses TRBV6-5 and TRBJ1-4; D not certain. The length of the CDR3 is 15 residues. CDR1 is MNHEY and CDR2 is SVGAGI in the germline V gene. The V and J ends lost 7 bases and 0 bases respectively, with 12 bases between them.

The rearrangement uses TRBV5-1 and TRBJ1-5; maybe TRBD1 (6 bases). CDR1 and CDR2 (germline): SGHRS, YFSETQ. V dropped 4 bases and J dropped 3 bases, with 14 bases sitting between them. CDR3 length equals 15 residues. CDR3: CASSPGPGANQPQHF. Written as DNA, the CDR3 is TGCGCCAGCAGCCCGGGCCCGGGGGCCAATCAGCCCCAGCATTTT.

J is TRBJ1-1 and V is TRBV7-3, with D maybe TRBD1 (5 bases). Germline CDR1 and CDR2: SGHTA and FQGTGA. This CDR3 is 14 amino acids long. V was cut by 5 bases and J by 1 base, with 11 bases left in between. CDR3 coding DNA: TGTGCCAGCAGCCTGGGACGGGGGAACACTGAAGCTTTCTTT. It yields the protein CASSLGRGNTEAFF.

The CDR3 here is CAWSDDSYRDTQYF. The CDR3, as DNA: TGTGCCTGGAGTGACGACAGTTACCGAGATACGCAGTATTTT. The chain uses TRBV30 and TRBJ2-3; D perhaps matches TRBD1 (5 bases). The CDR3 is made up of 14 amino acids. Germline CDR1 is GTSNPN and CDR2 is SVGIG (reference sequence). V was cut by 1 base and J by 5 bases, with 13 bases left in between.

This sequence joins TRBV4-2 and TRBJ1-3; possible D gene TRBD1, 6 bases. The CDR3 has 17 amino acids. V was clipped by 0 bases and J by 1 base, with 13 bases between them. Per the germline V gene, CDR1 is LGHNA and CDR2 is YNFKEQ. The CDR3 protein is CASSQELQGLSGNTIYF. Written as DNA, the CDR3 is TGTGCCAGCAGCCAAGAATTACAGGGCCTTTCTGGAAACACCATATATTTT.

This clone has just a few counts. The rearrangement uses TRBV7-9 and TRBJ1-1; possibly TRBD1 for D (5 bases). CDR3 length: 15 residues. The germline CDR1 and CDR2 sequences are SEHNR and FQNEAQ (reference sequence). Deletions cut 4 bases from V and 1 base from J, with 13 bases between. The CDR3 is CASSSWEGTNTEAFF. Written as DNA, the CDR3 is TGTGCCAGCAGCTCGTGGGAGGGGACGAACACTGAAGCTTTCTTT.

The chain joins TRBV20-1 to TRBJ1-2, with TRBD1 as a possible D gene (5 bases). Trimming cost V 3 bases and J 5 bases, with 13 bases left between them. CDR3 length: 13 amino acids. From germline, CDR1 is DFQATT and CDR2 SNEGSKA (reference sequence). CDR3 region: CSASLGPLYGYTF. The CDR3 region has the DNA TGCAGTGCTAGTCTGGGACCCTTATATGGCTACACCTTC.

This clone has more than one count but fewer than ten. The CDR3 region is CASSDPLRAYNEQFF. DNA for the CDR3: TGTGCCAGCAGTGACCCCCTTCGGGCCTACAATGAGCAGTTCTTC. This chain joins TRBV6-4 and TRBJ2-1; the D is unclear. V lost 2 bases and J 2 bases, leaving 10 bases between the germline ends. The CDR3 runs to 15 residues. In germline, CDR1 is MRHNA, CDR2 SNTAGT.

V usage is TRBV30 and J usage is TRBJ1-5; D gene unclear. The germline V gene has CDR1 GTSNPN and CDR2 SVGIG (reference sequence). V was clipped by 0 bases and J by 1 base, with 7 bases between them. This CDR3 is built from 14 residues. This chain's CDR3 is CAWSVVHSNQPQHF. For the CDR3, the DNA is TGTGCCTGGAGTGTAGTTCACAGCAATCAGCCCCAGCATTTT.

With regard to this clone: An end of the junction does not agree with germline; a read error may underlie this. J is TRBJ1-4 and V is TRBV5-5, with D possibly TRBD1 on 6 matching bases. The CDR3 length is 16 residues. Germline values: CDR1 SGHKS, CDR2 YYEKEE (reference sequence). The CDR3 bases are TGTGCCAGCAGCGGGGAACAGGGCCAAACTCATGAAAAACTGTTTTTT. Protein sequence: CASSGEQGQTHEKLFF.

The DNA of the CDR3 is TGTGCCAGCAGCTCACCTTACAGGGGAAACACAGATACGCAGTATTTT. Protein product: CASSSPYRGNTDTQYF. The J gene is TRBJ2-3, the V gene TRBV7-8; 7 bases line up with TRBD1. V was clipped by 4 bases and J by 2 bases; unmatched bases: 9. Germline V lookup: CDR1 SGHVS, CDR2 FQNEAQ. CDR3 size: 16 residues.

This sequence joins TRBV28 and TRBJ1-6; the D is unclear. Germline CDR1 and CDR2: MDHEN and SYDVKM. The CDR3 runs 13 residues. V was cut by 6 bases and J by 10 bases, with 13 bases left in between. The CDR3 loop is CASRIVGGSPLHF. The DNA for the CDR3 is TGTGCCAGCAGGATCGTGGGCGGATCACCCCTCCACTTT.

A single count supports this clone. The chain joins TRBV19 to TRBJ1-2; D not certain. Germline-derived CDR1 and CDR2 are LNHDA and SQIVND (reference sequence). The V and J ends lost 5 bases and 7 bases respectively, with 20 bases between them. CDR3 length: 15 amino acids. The CDR3 sequence is CASSVLGQLKGGYTF. CDR3 sequence (DNA): TGTGCCAGTAGTGTCCTCGGTCAGCTCAAGGGTGGCTACACCTTC.

The V and J genes are TRBV9 and TRBJ2-3; a weak D match, TRBD2 (7 bases). V was clipped by 4 bases and J by 2 bases, with 20 bases between them. The CDR3 sequence is 17 residues long. Germline-derived CDR1 and CDR2 are SGDLS and YYNGEE. This chain's CDR3 is CASSPGGGGGYTDTQYF. The DNA for the CDR3 is TGTGCCAGCAGCCCCGGGGGCGGGGGAGGGTACACAGATACGCAGTATTTT.

The chain couples TRBV10-3 to TRBJ1-2, with 7 bases lining up with TRBD1. This CDR3 contains 15 residues. Trimming cost V 2 bases and J 2 bases; bases outside gene matches: 5. In germline, CDR1 is ENHRY, CDR2 SYGVKD. Written as DNA, the CDR3 is TGTGCCATCAGTGAGGTTCAGACAGGGAACTATGGCTACACCTTC. It codes for CAISEVQTGNYGYTF.

The rearrangement links TRBV10-3 to TRBJ1-3; TRBD1 aligns across 8 bases. This CDR3 is 17 amino acids long. Germline loops: CDR1 ENHRY, CDR2 SYGVKD. V lost 3 bases, J lost 1 base, and 8 bases stayed unmatched. CDR3 region: CAISDGDRPSSGNTIYF. For the CDR3, the DNA is TGTGCCATCAGTGACGGGGACAGGCCTTCTTCTGGAAACACCATATATTTT.

The genes are TRBV7-9 and TRBJ2-5, with D possibly being TRBD1 or TRBD2 (5 bases each). Germline V gives CDR1 SEHNR, CDR2 FQNEAQ (reference sequence). The V end lost 5 bases, the J end lost 5 bases, and 15 bases lay between the germline ends. The CDR3 has 14 amino acids. CDR3: CASSLLGDPETQYF. The CDR3 nucleotides read TGTGCCAGCAGCCTACTGGGGGATCCGGAGACCCAGTACTTC.

CDR3 residues: CASSWDGRGEQYF. CDR3 sequence (DNA): TGTGCCAGCAGTTGGGACGGGCGAGGTGAGCAGTACTTC. The chain links TRBV6-5 to TRBJ2-7; D could derive from TRBD1 or TRBD2 (5 bases each). The length of the CDR3 is 13 residues. The germline V and J ends were trimmed by 4 bases and 7 bases, with 14 bases remaining between them. Germline CDR1 is MNHEY and CDR2 is SVGAGI.

This clone has only one observation. The chain links TRBV28 to TRBJ1-2; 10 nucleotides match TRBD1. The CDR3 totals 13 residues. CDR1 MDHEN and CDR2 SYDVKM come from the germline V gene. V lost 2 bases and J lost 7; bases outside the gene matches: 1. The CDR3 protein is CASSLRDRGGYTF. CDR3 coding DNA: TGTGCCAGCAGTTTAAGGGACAGGGGTGGCTACACCTTC.